These 3 T cell receptor beta chains were all obtained from the same sample, sequenced in a study of regulatory T cells in long-lasting Graves disease. Time point noted: newly diagnosed GD, antithyroid drugs for less than 3 months. From RNA extracted from PBMCs, the TCR library was made. Library construction for TCR beta used iRepertoire HTBI primers and Arm-PCR of CDR3 regions. Via MiXCR, TCRdb re-called the multiplex PCR reads, giving one row per CDR3 protein. Of 300,000 to 400,000 distinct CDR3 sequences listed, 15% to 19% are singletons. The sample here was peripheral blood mononuclear cells (PBMCs), taken at new diagnosis, from a patient treated with antithyroid drugs. These receptors all come from a female donor with Graves disease.

This clonotype was found many times. The CDR3 DNA reads as TGTGCCAGCAGTTACTCGGGGAGACTGAATGAAAAACTGTTTTTT. Protein sequence: CASSYSGRLNEKLFF. This sequence joins TRBV6-5 and TRBJ1-4; D gene unclear. Germline loops: CDR1 MNHEY, CDR2 SVGAGI. The CDR3 spans 15 residues. V was trimmed by 0 bases and J by 5 bases, leaving 10 bases between them.

This rearrangement joins TRBV4-1 to TRBJ1-1, with D maybe TRBD1 (6 bases). CDR1 and CDR2 from the germline V gene are MGHRA and YSYEKL. The CDR3 runs 16 residues. V lost 4 bases and J lost 0, with 15 bases in between. The CDR3, as DNA: TGCGCCAGCAGCCGGGCCACAGGGCCGCTGAACACTGAAGCTTTCTTT. Translation: CASSRATGPLNTEAFF.

This clonotype has at least ten counts. This chain joins TRBV7-2 and TRBJ2-1; 8 bases agree with TRBD2. The germline CDR1 and CDR2 sequences are SGHTA and FQGNSA. With V trimmed by 5 bases and J by 0 bases, 9 bases remained unmatched. The CDR3 runs to 17 residues. CDR3 amino acids: CASSLRGGGFSYNEQFF. CDR3 nucleotides: TGTGCCAGCAGCCTAAGGGGCGGGGGGTTCTCCTACAATGAGCAGTTCTTC.